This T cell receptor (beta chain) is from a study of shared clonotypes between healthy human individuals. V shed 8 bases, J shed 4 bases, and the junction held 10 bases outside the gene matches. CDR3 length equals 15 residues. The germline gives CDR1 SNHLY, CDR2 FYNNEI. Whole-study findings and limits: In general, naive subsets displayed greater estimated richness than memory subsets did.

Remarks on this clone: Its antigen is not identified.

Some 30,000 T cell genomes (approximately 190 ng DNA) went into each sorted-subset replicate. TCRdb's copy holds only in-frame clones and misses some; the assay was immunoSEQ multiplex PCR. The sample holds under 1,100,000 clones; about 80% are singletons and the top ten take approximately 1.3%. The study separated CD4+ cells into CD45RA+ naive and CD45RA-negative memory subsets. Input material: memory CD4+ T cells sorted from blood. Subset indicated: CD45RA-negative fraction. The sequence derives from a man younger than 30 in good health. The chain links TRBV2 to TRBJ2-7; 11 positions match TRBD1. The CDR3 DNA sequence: TGTGCCAGCTGGGCCGGGACAGGGGGTCCTTACGAGCAGTACTTC. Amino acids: CASWAGTGGPYEQYF.